The clone carrying this T cell receptor beta chain was counted at least ten times. The antigen remains unidentified. The TCR beta libraries were generated through quantitative 5'-RACE incorporating molecular barcodes. A single record per CDR3 protein comes from TCRdb applying MiXCR to the 5' RACE reads. The repertoire holds around 250,000 distinct CDR3 sequences, with about 10% as singletons. These data originate in a study of CD8 T cells in ankylosing spondylitis. Study-level points and caveats: What seemed typical of ankylosing spondylitis blood was a TCR beta motif built from about 8 highly homologous variants. Past research had described some motif variants in reactive arthritis synovial fluid and blood.

From germline, CDR1 is MNHNS and CDR2 SASEGT. V was clipped by 3 bases and J by 7 bases; unmatched bases: 13. The CDR3 has 17 amino acids. The material sequenced was blood, either unsorted or a sorted T cell fraction (not recorded which). This sequence joins TRBV6-1 and TRBJ2-1; 9 bases are shared with TRBD2. This sequence was found in a male donor with ankylosing spondylitis or in good health (not recorded which). The CDR3 DNA sequence: TGTGCCAGCAGTGACCGGGGACTAGCTGCGTTTCAGAATGAGCAGTTCTTC. This sequence encodes CASSDRGLAAFQNEQFF.